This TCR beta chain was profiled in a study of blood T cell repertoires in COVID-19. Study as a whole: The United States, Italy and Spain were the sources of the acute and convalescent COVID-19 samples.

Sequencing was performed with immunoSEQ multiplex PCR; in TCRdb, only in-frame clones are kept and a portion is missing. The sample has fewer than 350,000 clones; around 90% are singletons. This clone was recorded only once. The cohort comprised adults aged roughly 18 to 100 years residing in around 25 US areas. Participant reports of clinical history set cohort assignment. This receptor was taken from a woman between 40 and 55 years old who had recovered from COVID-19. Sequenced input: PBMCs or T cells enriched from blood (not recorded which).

The CDR3 DNA reads TGTGCCAGCAGCTTCGCCTCTAGCGGGGGGGCCTCTGAGACCCAGTACTTC. It yields the protein CASSFASSGGASETQYF. The chain recombines TRBV7-9 with TRBJ2-5, with 12 bases fitting TRBD2. This CDR3 has 17 amino acids. Germline V gene data show CDR1 as SEHNR and CDR2 as FQNEAQ (reference sequence). V gave up 3 bases and J gave up 5 bases; unmatched junction bases: 10. The full variable domain, in which reference TRBV7-9 and TRBJ2-5 provide the parts outside the CDR3, is DTGVSQNPRHKITKRGQNVTFRCDPISEHNRLYWYRQTLGQGPEFLTYFQNEAQLEKSRLLSDRFSAERPKGSFSTLEIQRTEQGDSAMYLCASSFASSGGASETQYFGPGTRLLVL.